The 20 T cell receptor beta chains presented below share a single source sample, sequenced in a study of glioma-infiltrating T cells after dendritic cell vaccination. Sequencing was performed with immunoSEQ multiplex PCR; in TCRdb, only in-frame clones are kept and a portion is missing. The table lists about 65,000 clones, approximately 86% of them singletons. As to time point: after dendritic cell vaccination, including at tumor progression/relapse. The sample here was blood, taken after dendritic cell vaccination. These receptors were obtained from a human donor with glioblastoma.

The rearrangement uses TRBV11-3 and TRBJ1-2; no reliable D call. Germline values: CDR1 SGHNT, CDR2 YENEEA. The CDR3 is 17 residues long. V was cut by 5 bases and J by 4 bases, with 23 bases left in between. CDR3 region: CASSLGKGRIMSYGYTF. The CDR3 DNA sequence: TGTGCCAGCAGCCTCGGGAAGGGTCGGATTATGAGCTATGGCTACACCTTC.

The chain has TRBV6-6 and TRBJ1-5, with a possible D match to TRBD1 (5 bases). The CDR3 extends over 14 amino acids. V was cut by 6 bases and J by 7 bases, with 16 bases left in between. Germline CDR1 MNHNY, CDR2 SVGAGI (reference sequence). The CDR3 reads CASRPPGGNQPQHF. CDR3 nucleotide sequence: TGTGCCAGCAGACCCCCGGGGGGGAACCAGCCCCAGCATTTT.

This chain connects TRBV19 to TRBJ1-5, with D unclear. V was pared by 7 bases and J by 6 bases, with 19 bases between. The CDR3 contains 15 residues. The germline V gene has CDR1 LNHDA and CDR2 SQIVND (reference sequence). CDR3 bases: TGTGCCAGTACCTATGAAGGTCGGCGAGGTCAGCCCCAGCATTTT. Its translation is CASTYEGRRGQPQHF.

This rearrangement joins TRBV11-2 to TRBJ2-7; 9 nucleotides line up with TRBD2. The CDR3 consists of 15 residues. Germline V CDR1 and CDR2: SGHAT, FQNNGV. Trimming took 3 bases from V and 2 from J; bases not matched to a gene: 5. The CDR3 DNA follows: TGTGCCAGCAGCTTTGGACTAGCGCGACCCTACGAGCAGTACTTC. Translated: CASSFGLARPYEQYF.

This clone was found once. The chain is built from TRBV10-3 and TRBJ2-7; 10 positions match TRBD1. CDR3 size: 13 residues. Germline-derived CDR1 and CDR2 are ENHRY and SYGVKD. Trimming at V came to 10 bases and at J to 6 bases, leaving 9 bases not matched to a gene. The CDR3 sequence is CATGWDRGREQYF. CDR3 nucleotide sequence: TGTGCCACGGGGTGGGACAGGGGCCGCGAGCAGTACTTC.

J is TRBJ2-3 and V is TRBV29-1; TRBD1 agrees at 8 bases. Germline V lookup: CDR1 SQVTM, CDR2 ANQGSEA. CDR3 size: 15 residues. After removal of 7 bases from V and 1 base from J, the junction contained 10 bases not matched to a gene. The CDR3 bases are TGCAGCGCCCGAAGGACAGGGTCTCGCACAGATACGCAGTATTTT. It yields the protein CSARRTGSRTDTQYF.

V gene TRBV5-1 combines with J gene TRBJ1-1; TRBD1 agrees at 10 bases. The CDR3 is 14 amino acids. Looked up from germline, CDR1 is SGHRS and CDR2 is YFSETQ. Germline trimming cut 4 bases from V and 4 bases from J; bases unmatched to any gene: 4. CDR3 bases: TGCGCCAGCAGCATCGGACAGGGGGGCACTGAAGCTTTCTTT. This encodes CASSIGQGGTEAFF.

The count of this clone is one. The rearrangement uses TRBV27 and TRBJ1-1, with TRBD1 matching over 8 bases. Germline CDR1 MNHEY, CDR2 SMNVEV (reference sequence). CDR3 length: 14 amino acids. V trimming: 2 bases; J trimming: 7 bases; junction bases outside the gene matches: 6. The CDR3 DNA sequence: TGTGCCAGCAGTTTAGACAGGGGTCAAATTGAAGCTTTCTTT. It yields the protein CASSLDRGQIEAFF.

This clone was counted a single time. The chain employs TRBV7-2 and TRBJ2-3; TRBD1 might be the D (6 bases). The CDR3 totals 14 residues. CDR1 and CDR2 (germline): SGHTA, FQGNSA. The ends were cut back, 6 bases at V and 4 bases at J, with 14 bases in the middle. In DNA form, the CDR3 reads TGTGCCAGCAGTCGTAGAGCAGGGGCAGATACGCAGTATTTT. Amino acid sequence: CASSRRAGADTQYF. Full variable domain (missing parts from reference TRBV7-2 and TRBJ2-3): GAGVSQSPSNKVTEKGKDVELRCDPISGHTALYWYRQSLGQGLEFLIYFQGNSAPDKSGLPSDRFSAERTGGSVSTLTIQRTQQEDSAVYLCASSRRAGADTQYFGPGTRLTVL.

The rearrangement uses TRBV7-3 and TRBJ2-5; 7 bases agree with TRBD2. CDR1 and CDR2 from the germline V gene are SGHTA and FQGTGA. Losses at the gene ends were 1 base for V and 4 bases for J; bases not matched to a gene: 21. This CDR3 comprises 20 residues. CDR3 bases: TGTGCCAGCAGCTTAAAGCCTTGGGGGGGGGAAGGAAGAACCGGAGAGACCCAGTACTTC. Encoded protein: CASSLKPWGGEGRTGETQYF.

The chain employs TRBV19 and TRBJ2-7; TRBD2 aligns across 10 bases. CDR3 length: 16 residues. Trimming cost V 3 bases and J 0 bases; bases outside gene matches: 5. Germline assignment: CDR1 LNHDA and CDR2 SQIVND (reference sequence). The CDR3 protein is CASSISASGSSYEQYF. The CDR3 nucleotides are TGTGCCAGTAGTATCTCGGCTAGCGGGAGCTCCTACGAGCAGTACTTC.

The gene calls are TRBV19 and TRBJ2-7; weak D call: TRBD2 (7 bases). CDR3 length: 16 amino acids. Germline values: CDR1 LNHDA, CDR2 SQIVND (reference sequence). The V end lost 5 bases, the J end lost 5 bases, and 22 bases lay between the germline ends. CDR3 residues: CASSPPGGGVPDEQYF. CDR3 coding DNA: TGTGCCAGTAGTCCGCCCGGCGGGGGCGTCCCCGACGAGCAGTACTTC.

The chain recombines TRBV7-9 with TRBJ2-1; TRBD2 matches at 9 bases. The V and J ends lost 5 bases and 5 bases, in that order; junction bases with no gene match: 13. The CDR3 loop spans 17 amino acids. Germline values: CDR1 SEHNR, CDR2 FQNEAQ (reference sequence). Written as DNA, the CDR3 is TGTGCCAGCAGCCCAACTTCCCCGGGACTAGCCAACAATGAGCAGTTCTTC. This sequence encodes CASSPTSPGLANNEQFF.

V and J are TRBV6-5 and TRBJ1-5; 8 bases match TRBD1. Germline CDR1 is MNHEY and CDR2 is SVGAGI. The ends lost 7 bases at V and 6 bases at J; junction bases unmatched: 11. This CDR3 has 15 amino acids. CDR3 sequence reads: CASITSGTGGQPQHF. For the CDR3, the DNA is TGTGCCAGCATTACTTCCGGGACAGGTGGTCAGCCCCAGCATTTT.

The rearrangement joins TRBV5-1 to TRBJ2-1, with a possible D match to TRBD2 (5 bases). Germline V CDR1 and CDR2: SGHRS, YFSETQ. The CDR3 is 12 amino acids. V gave up 4 bases and J gave up 10 bases, with 12 bases separating them. The CDR3 DNA follows: TGCGCCAGCAGCCTCGAGGGTAAGGAGCAGTTCTTC. As protein: CASSLEGKEQFF. Together with reference TRBV5-1 and TRBJ2-1, the CDR3 gives the full variable domain: KAGVTQTPRYLIKTRGQQVTLSCSPISGHRSVSWYQQTPGQGLQFLFEYFSETQRNKGNFPGRFSGRQFSNSRSEMNVSTLELGDSALYLCASSLEGKEQFFGPGTRLTVL.

CDR3 amino acids: CASSPGGGVGYGYTF. CDR3 nucleotide sequence: TGTGCCAGCAGCCCTGGCGGGGGCGTCGGCTATGGCTACACCTTC. The gene calls are TRBV5-4 and TRBJ1-2; D perhaps matches TRBD1 (6 bases). The germline V and J ends were trimmed by 4 bases and 4 bases, with 17 bases remaining between them. Germline lookup yields CDR1 SGHNT and CDR2 YYREEE (reference sequence). The CDR3 is 15 residues long.

The chain joins TRBV5-1 to TRBJ1-2; D gene ambiguous. The CDR3 has 16 amino acids. CDR1 is SGHRS, CDR2 YFSETQ, per germline. Trimming stripped 1 base from V and 0 bases from J, with 13 bases between. CDR3 nucleotides: TGCGCCAGCAGCTTGTCGGCAGGTATTACTAACTATGGCTACACCTTC. This gives the protein CASSLSAGITNYGYTF.

This clone was counted a single time. J is TRBJ2-3 and V is TRBV5-1, with TRBD1 identical over 8 bases. The CDR3 is made up of 16 amino acids. Germline trimming cut 4 bases from V and 0 bases from J; bases unmatched to any gene: 7. Germline lookup yields CDR1 SGHRS and CDR2 YFSETQ. The CDR3 spells CASSTGQAGSTDTQYF. The CDR3 DNA sequence: TGCGCCAGCAGCACGGGACAGGCGGGAAGCACAGATACGCAGTATTTT.

The chain joins TRBV5-1 to TRBJ2-7; TRBD1 matches 7 bases. Per germline, CDR1 SGHRS and CDR2 YFSETQ. The CDR3 runs to 16 residues. V was clipped by 4 bases and J by 0 bases; unmatched bases: 10. The CDR3 loop reads CASSPGQTSLSYEQYF. The CDR3 nucleotides are TGCGCCAGCAGCCCGGGACAGACCTCACTCTCCTACGAGCAGTACTTC.

The chain carries TRBV18 and TRBJ1-2; maybe TRBD1 (5 bases). The V end lost 2 bases, the J end lost 0 bases, and 19 bases lay between the germline ends. Germline V CDR1 and CDR2: KGHSH, LQKENI. CDR3 length: 18 amino acids. The CDR3 here is CASSPVVDRPEANYGYTF. The CDR3 nucleotides are TGTGCCAGCTCACCAGTAGTAGACAGACCAGAAGCTAACTATGGCTACACCTTC. Complete variable domain (other parts from reference TRBV18 and TRBJ1-2): NAGVMQNPRHLVRRRGQEARLRCSPMKGHSHVYWYRQLPEEGLKFMVYLQKENIIDESGMPKERFSAEFPKEGPSILRIQQVVRGDSAAYFCASSPVVDRPEANYGYTFGSGTRLTVV.